The rows below give T cell receptor beta chains drawn from one sample of a study of T cell responses to AZD1222 COVID-19 vaccine. This table comes from immunoSEQ multiplex PCR, and its TCRdb copy is limited to in-frame clones, with some not included. Among more than 150,000 clones listed, 94% were seen once. The source material was peripheral blood, sampled on day 0 of AZD1222 vaccination. The receptors here all came from an adult in good health. The CDR3 runs from the conserved cysteine through the conserved F or W. D genes are given only for firm matches. A row's size may be missing; if present it is once, few, many or a size class.

J gene	CDR3 length	D gene	V gene	clone size	CDR3 protein	CDR3 DNA
TRBJ1-4	14	TRBD1	TRBV14	NA	CASSPGQGNEKLFF	TGTGCCAGCAGCCCCGGACAGGGTAATGAAAAACTGTTTTTT
TRBJ1-1	14	NA	TRBV11-2	NA	CASSKRTVNTEAFF	TGTGCCAGCAGCAAAAGGACGGTGAACACTGAAGCTTTCTTT
TRBJ1-1	17	NA	TRBV6-1	NA	CASSENKLRRLNTEAFF	TGTGCCAGCAGTGAAAATAAGCTGCGACGCTTGAACACTGAAGCTTTCTTT
TRBJ2-7	11	NA	TRBV5-1	NA	CASSLDREQYF	TGCGCCAGCAGCTTGGACAGAGAGCAGTACTTC
TRBJ2-7	18	NA	TRBV14	once	CASSPGTGNKAPYYEQYF	TGTGCCAGCAGCCCGGGGACGGGCAATAAGGCCCCATACTACGAGCAGTACTTC
TRBJ1-1	13	NA	TRBV24-1	once	CATSKRGGAEAFF	TGTGCCACCAGTAAAAGGGGTGGCGCTGAAGCTTTCTTT
TRBJ2-4	14	NA	TRBV30	NA	CAWSERRVKNIQYF	TGTGCCTGGAGTGAGCGGCGTGTCAAAAACATTCAGTACTTC
TRBJ1-1	15	NA	TRBV19	NA	CASSIGGGQGTEAFF	TGTGCCAGTAGTATAGGAGGGGGTCAGGGCACTGAAGCTTTCTTT
TRBJ1-5	19	TRBD1	TRBV6-1	NA	CASSEVLTGGGGGNQPQHF	TGTGCCAGCAGTGAAGTTCTTACAGGGGGCGGGGGGGGCAATCAGCCCCAGCATTTT
TRBJ1-3	14	NA	TRBV11-2	few	CASSWDTVRNTIYF	TGTGCCAGCAGCTGGGACACCGTCAGAAACACCATATATTTT
TRBJ1-3	15	NA	TRBV25-1	NA	CASSESGGNGNTIYF	TGTGCCAGCAGTGAATCGGGGGGGAATGGAAACACCATATATTTT
TRBJ1-1	13	NA	TRBV3-1/TRBV3-2	NA	CASIGQTNTEAFF	TGTGCCAGCATCGGACAGACTAACACTGAAGCTTTCTTT
TRBJ2-1	15	TRBD2	TRBV6-5	NA	CASKRREGPYNEQFF	TGTGCCAGCAAAAGGCGGGAGGGTCCCTACAATGAGCAGTTCTTC
TRBJ1-1	13	NA	TRBV7-3	NA	CASSPPGGTEAFF	TGTGCCAGCAGCCCACCCGGGGGCACTGAAGCTTTCTTT
TRBJ1-4	17	NA	TRBV7-8	NA	CASSLGPAGDINEKLFF	TGTGCCAGCAGCTTAGGACCTGCGGGAGATATTAATGAAAAACTGTTTTTT
TRBJ1-3	16	TRBD1	TRBV28	NA	CASSLLTGTGANTIYF	TGTGCCAGCAGTTTATTGACCGGGACAGGGGCTAACACCATATATTTT
TRBJ2-7	13	NA	TRBV2	NA	CASREEVSYEQYF	TGTGCCAGCAGAGAGGAGGTCTCCTACGAGCAGTACTTC
TRBJ1-3	15	NA	TRBV28	once	CASSPQNWGGNTIYF	TGTGCCAGCAGTCCCCAGAACTGGGGGGGAAACACCATATATTTT
TRBJ1-3	15	NA	TRBV5-6	once	CASSSWGVSGNTIYF	TGTGCCAGCAGCTCTTGGGGGGTCTCAGGAAACACCATATATTTT
TRBJ1-3	15	NA	TRBV9	NA	CASSVGGVMGNTIYF	TGTGCCAGCAGCGTAGGGGGGGTGATGGGAAACACCATATATTTT
TRBJ1-2	15	TRBD1	TRBV30	NA	CAWSGGTGLNYGYTF	TGTGCCTGGAGTGGAGGGACAGGGCTTAACTATGGCTACACCTTC
TRBJ1-5	14	NA	TRBV2	NA	CASSPGTGTGPQHF	TGTGCCAGCAGTCCCGGCACAGGGACGGGGCCCCAGCATTTT
TRBJ2-7	14	NA	TRBV11-2	NA	CASSWKPSDGEQYF	TGTGCCAGCAGCTGGAAGCCCTCGGACGGCGAGCAGTACTTC
TRBJ2-3	16	TRBD2	TRBV28	NA	CASSSGAGLAGDTQYF	TGTGCCAGCAGTTCGGGGGCGGGACTAGCAGGGGATACGCAGTATTTT
TRBJ2-5	12	NA	TRBV5-4	NA	CASSLDQETQYF	TGTGCCAGCAGCTTGGACCAAGAGACCCAGTACTTC
TRBJ2-2	18	TRBD2	TRBV15	NA	CATSSPSSGRPVGGELFF	TGTGCCACCAGCAGCCCCTCTAGCGGGAGGCCCGTTGGCGGGGAGCTGTTTTTT